The 8 T cell receptor beta chains reported below all come from one sample, sequenced in a study of cytomegalovirus exposure and HLA in healthy donors. It was with 60 Vbeta and 13 Jbeta primers that the PCR ran. The table came from immunoSEQ multiplex PCR; TCRdb's copy has only in-frame clones and leaves some out. The sample comprises some 150,000 clones, approximately 80% of which are singletons, and around 6.6% rests with the top ten. Material for sequencing was PBMCs. These TCRs come from a woman aged 45-65 years in good health and CMV-seropositive.

The chain links TRBV4-2 to TRBJ2-1; 9 bases map to TRBD1. The CDR3 length is 16 residues. J gave up 5 bases and V 1 base, and 6 bases lay outside the gene matches. CDR1 LGHNA and CDR2 YNFKEQ come from the germline V gene. CDR3 sequence: CASSQGSGQGNNEQFF. As DNA, the CDR3 is TGTGCCAGCAGCCAAGGTTCGGGACAGGGAAACAATGAGCAGTTCTTC.

The chain links TRBV27 to TRBJ2-5; TRBD1 aligns across 7 bases. The end of the DNA is better explained by TRBJ2-7, so the J call may be wrong. In germline, CDR1 is MNHEY, CDR2 SMNVEV (reference sequence). The CDR3 covers 15 residues. CDR3: CASSSQGPSSYEQYF. In DNA form, the CDR3 reads TGTGCCAGCAGTTCACAGGGGCCGAGCTCCTACGAGCAGTACTTC.

This chain links TRBV18 with TRBJ1-3; D perhaps matches TRBD1 (5 bases). The CDR3 has 16 residues. Per germline, CDR1 KGHSH and CDR2 LQKENI. The ends were cut back, 2 bases at V and 0 bases at J, with 11 bases in the middle. The CDR3 loop is CASSPGGANSGNTIYF. In DNA, the CDR3 is TGTGCCAGCTCACCAGGAGGGGCGAACTCTGGAAACACCATATATTTT.

In the case of this clone: Other DNA sequences in this sample translate to the same CDR3. The V gene is TRBV30, the J gene TRBJ2-3; D is possibly TRBD2 (5 bases). The CDR3 sequence is 12 residues long. Germline values: CDR1 GTSNPN, CDR2 SVGIG (reference sequence). V was clipped by 2 bases and J by 3 bases, with 6 bases between them. The CDR3 nucleotides read TGTGCCTGGAGTCCGGGGACAGATACGCAGTATTTT. Translation gives CAWSPGTDTQYF.

This chain uses TRBV5-6 with TRBJ2-5, with 9 positions matching TRBD1. This CDR3 has 17 residues. Germline V gene data show CDR1 as SGHDT and CDR2 as YYEEEE. Trimming took 5 bases from V and 5 from J; bases not matched to a gene: 16. CDR3 sequence (DNA): TGTGCCAGCAGTCCTTATGCCCGGACAGGGGTACAGGAGACCCAGTACTTC. Translating gives CASSPYARTGVQETQYF.

The table lists this clone with a few counts. This chain joins TRBV7-2 and TRBJ2-3, with TRBD2 identical over 10 bases. V was pared by 3 bases and J by 4 bases, with 4 bases of the junction left unmatched. The CDR3 has 15 amino acids. Germline loops: CDR1 SGHTA, CDR2 FQGNSA. The CDR3 DNA reads as TGTGCCAGCAGCTTCAGCGGGGGGGTCTCAGATACGCAGTATTTT. Translation: CASSFSGGVSDTQYF. Drawing the rest from reference TRBV7-2 and TRBJ2-3, the complete variable domain is GAGVSQSPSNKVTEKGKDVELRCDPISGHTALYWYRQSLGQGLEFLIYFQGNSAPDKSGLPSDRFSAERTGGSVSTLTIQRTQQEDSAVYLCASSFSGGVSDTQYFGPGTRLTVL.

The chain has TRBV27 and TRBJ1-4; 8 bases match TRBD1. The J segment lost 8 bases and the V segment lost 5 bases, leaving 7 bases of the junction unmatched. This CDR3 spans 14 amino acids. Germline CDR1 is MNHEY and CDR2 is SMNVEV (reference sequence). The CDR3 sequence is CASSGDRGGEKLFF. The CDR3 region has the DNA TGTGCCAGCAGTGGCGACAGGGGAGGGGAAAAACTGTTTTTT.

This clone has a handful of counts. The chain uses TRBV29-1 and TRBJ1-1; TRBD1 matches 10 bases. J gave up 4 bases and V 7 bases, and 9 bases lay outside the gene matches. The CDR3 contains 14 residues. Germline-derived CDR1 and CDR2 are SQVTM and ANQGSEA. The CDR3 nucleotides read TGCAGCGGTACAACGGGACAGGGGATCACTGAAGCTTTCTTT. Residues: CSGTTGQGITEAFF. Based on the CDR3 plus reference TRBV29-1 and TRBJ1-1, the full variable domain is SAVISQKPSRDICQRGTSLTIQCQVDSQVTMMFWYRQQPGQSLTLIATANQGSEATYESGFVIDKFPISRPNLTFSTLTVSNMSPEDSSIYLCSGTTGQGITEAFFGQGTRLTVV.